This section outlines one TCR beta chain sequence together with its context. Its antigen remains unidentified. The data belong to a study of Ad26.COV2.S vaccination and SARS-CoV-2 variants. Whole-study results and caveats: Placebo recipients trailed vaccine recipients in spike-specific TCR breadth.

CDR3 length: 16 amino acids. V dropped 4 bases and J dropped 8; count of bases not matched to a gene: 17. In germline, CDR1 is MGHRA, CDR2 YSYEKL. Noted treatment: over 15 received Ad26.COV2.S at low or high dose, single or two shots; about 5 received placebo; per-sample allocation not given. Specimen acquisition occurred on day 63 following the initial vaccine or placebo injection. An Ad26 vector expressing Wuhan-strain SARS-CoV-2 spike constituted the vaccine. TCRdb's table, derived via immunoSEQ multiplex PCR, lists solely in-frame clones and lacks some. The sample consists of roughly 420,000 clones, roughly 90% of them appearing once.

J is TRBJ2-7 and V is TRBV4-1; 7 bases match TRBD1. The receptor was isolated from a person aged 18-60 years who received the Ad26.COV2.S COVID-19 vaccine or a placebo. The starting material was peripheral blood, obtained in a trial of Ad26.COV2.S vaccine versus placebo. CDR3 amino acids: CASSPSYLQGSPQQYF. CDR3 coding DNA: TGCGCCAGCAGCCCCAGCTACCTACAGGGGTCCCCCCAGCAGTACTTC.